This T cell receptor (beta chain) stems from a study of blood T cells in healthy people across ages (dated by TCRdb to between 2014 and 2017). Regarding the complete study: Template switching captured roughly one uniquely barcoded TCR beta cDNA molecule per two T cells in model experiments. For two donors (one aged 18 to 29 and one aged 80 or older), the study analyzed two additional independent replicas of 1 million unique cDNA reads from the same blood draw. The donors were split into four age groups: young (average 16 years), middle-aged (roughly 39), aged (62) and long-lived (under 85). Age-related changes in TCR beta repertoire diversity were measured in the study by deep sequencing normalized with unique cDNA molecular identifiers.

Findings and caveats that apply to the study as a whole: Because the CMV infection status of the donors was unknown, age-related changes in expanded clonotypes may potentially have been confounded. Since profiling was done on bulk unsorted PBMCs, naive and antigen-experienced compartments could not be conclusively compared. As age increased, observed TCR beta diversity per million T cells dropped in a roughly linear way, and a significant reduction was already evident by age roughly 36. Estimates of total diversity based on one million sequenced T cells were considered lower bounds and underestimates. Compared with the aged group, the long-lived group had more naive CD4+ T cells, fewer expanded clones and increased TCR diversity, suggesting age selection. There was a strong correlation between observed TCR beta diversity and the percentage of naive T cells measured by flow cytometry.

The donors were roughly 39 Caucasian individuals from Russia, aged roughly 6 to 90 years, who were systemically healthy. Each donor gave roughly 11 milliliters of peripheral blood, drawn into EDTA-treated Vacutainer tubes. Ficoll-Paque density-gradient centrifugation was used to isolate PBMCs, with at least 6.5 million per sample. Trizol reagent was used to extract total RNA from PBMCs, with at least 5 micrograms per sample. The percentages of naive CD45RAhigh/CD27high T cells were determined by flow cytometry on a PBMC aliquot from every donor. Worth noting for this clonotype: The clone's antigen remains unknown. Within one base of it there is no much larger clone, and no base qualities were kept.

V is reduced by 5 bases and J by 4 bases, leaving a spacing of 9 bases between them. Measured from the cysteine to the phenylalanine, the CDR3 is 14 residues long. Kept here is only the CDR3 DNA, which spans 42 bases and is read in frame from base 1. In the germline V gene, CDR1 corresponds to LGHNA and CDR2 to YNFKEQ. Libraries were built with 5' RACE. Instrument used: Illumina HiSeq 2500. A second roughly 7 to 12 cycle PCR used a sample-barcoded 5' primer and a J-beta primer mix. A template-switch 5' adaptor carrying 12 random nucleotides introduced a unique molecular identifier onto each TCR beta cDNA molecule. Each sample yielded at least 2.5 million CDR3-containing paired-end reads. All of the RNA was converted into first-strand cDNA using the Mint cDNA synthesis kit, with a TRBC-specific oligonucleotide serving as the primer. All cDNA was treated with uracil-DNA glycosylase and then went through a first 18-cycle PCR with the universal primers M1SS and BC2_uni_R. The authors' pipeline ran thus. Each sample was normalized by randomly selecting 1 million high-quality reads, each carrying a distinct molecular identifier. Instead of being binned into consensus sequences, reads with shared molecular identifiers were discarded. MiTCR, set to a Q25 quality threshold and the strictest error-elimination algorithm, was used for CDR3 identification, clonotype clustering and error correction. Lower-bound total TCR beta diversity was estimated with a nonparametric unseen species model using Euler transformation. TCRdb reprocessed the public reads (quality trimming at Q25 with fastp, clone calling with MiXCR) and kept in-frame beta chains. Merged by CDR3 protein, the rows form single entries marked with the most common genes and DNA. The V and J calls shown here were made by TCRdb, not taken from the authors' results. In all, the sample holds around 1,000,000 distinct CDR3 sequences, and roughly a quarter of those were seen once. The ten largest clones add up to around 0.75% of the sample.

These data are also associated with another study on T cells of mothers and their children. That second report states: Nine systemically healthy Caucasian individuals served as donors, namely three mothers together with their six children. cDNA synthesis used all of the extracted RNA, with 1.5 ug of RNA in each 15 ul reaction. In the second PCR, sample barcodes and 2-4 random nucleotides were introduced via the M1S primer. More than 8 million TCR beta CDR3 reads were obtained from each mother, and some 3.3 million reads were obtained from each child. Thymic selection shapes the output of TCR recombination in a similar way in related and unrelated pairs, and inherited differences have a minor effect. Normalized repertoire overlap was always slightly but never significantly higher in related than unrelated mother-child pairs. Persistent microchimeric T cell clones were not detected, at a sensitivity of about 100 clones per million clonotypes. The study used deep NGS to compare TCR beta repertoires of mothers and children, seeking features distinguishing related mother-child pairs from unrelated individuals. The mean age was roughly 36 +/- 4 years for the mothers and about 12 +/- 4 years for the children. Libraries were sequenced on Illumina HiSeq 2000 with 100+100 nt paired-end reads after adapter ligation with NEBNext reagents. To avoid cross-contamination, the mother libraries and the child libraries were prepared a month apart and sequenced in separate runs. Each donor had between roughly 450,000 and 2,300,000 distinct TCR beta clonotypes identified. Naive TCR beta clonotypes were estimated from low-frequency clonotypes matched to each donor's FACS-determined naive share, without sorting.

The clonotype comes from a girl aged 2-10 years in good health. What was sequenced was blood. Recombination connected TRBV4-2 to TRBJ2-6; no D gene is confidently identified. The DNA reads TGTGCCAGCAGCGAGGACGCCGGGGCCAACGTCCTGACTTTC. Translated, this is CASSEDAGANVLTF.